This passage covers 13 T cell receptor beta chains from one sample sequenced in a study of low-dose radiotherapy and immunotherapy resistance in tumors. First-strand cDNA used TRAV- and TRBV-specific primers, covering alpha and beta chains. An approximately 19-cycle PCR with a constant-region primer and V-primer adapter amplified TCRs. TCRdb reprocessed the reads via MiXCR and lists one record per CDR3 protein. Of about 12,000 distinct CDR3 sequences listed, roughly four fifths are singletons. These receptors came from a human donor with advanced metastatic prostate, ovarian, gallbladder or colorectal cancer (not recorded which). This table probably holds off-target reads from a library built for another chain.

The gene calls are TRBV28 and TRBJ2-3; 11 bases match TRBD2. The germline V gene has CDR1 MDHEN and CDR2 SYDVKM. The ends lost 8 bases at V and 1 base at J; junction bases unmatched: 14. This CDR3 spans 18 amino acids. Written as DNA, the CDR3 is TGTGCCAGCCCGCCCCGGACTAGCGGGTTACGCGGCACAGATACGCAGTATTTT. Protein product: CASPPRTSGLRGTDTQYF.

The chain carries TRBV6-1 and TRBJ1-4; no reliable D call. Germline values: CDR1 MNHNS, CDR2 SASEGT. CDR3 length equals 13 residues. Trimming removed 10 bases at V and 3 bases at J, with 12 bases between. The CDR3 DNA reads as TGTGCCACCAATGGATCCCCTAATGAAAAACTGTTTTTT. Translated, it gives CATNGSPNEKLFF.

The chain uses TRBV6-1 and TRBJ2-1; D ambiguous. CDR3 size: 13 residues. V was cut by 4 bases and J by 5 bases, with 9 bases left in between. The germline V gene has CDR1 MNHNS and CDR2 SASEGT. The CDR3 is CASSGWTDNEQFF. The CDR3 region has the DNA TGTGCCAGCAGTGGGTGGACGGACAATGAGCAGTTCTTC.

This clonotype has a handful of counts. The rearrangement joins TRBV12-3 or TRBV12-4 to TRBJ2-3; TRBD2 agrees at 12 bases. V gave up 6 bases and J gave up 1 base; unmatched junction bases: 5. This CDR3 spans 16 amino acids. In nucleotides, the CDR3 is TGTGCCAGCAGCCCCCGACTAGCGGGGGGCACAGATACGCAGTATTTT. Protein: CASSPRLAGGTDTQYF.

The chain combines TRBV10-3 with TRBJ2-7, with 9 bases that match TRBD1. The ends lost 11 bases at V and 5 bases at J; junction bases unmatched: 4. From germline, CDR1 is ENHRY and CDR2 SYGVKD. The CDR3 totals 11 residues. The DNA of the CDR3 is TGTGCCGCGACAGGGGGGAACGAGCAGTACTTC. This gives the protein CAATGGNEQYF.

The CDR3 DNA reads TGCGCCAGCGGAAAGACAGGGAGTAATGAAAAACTGTTTTTT. Its translation is CASGKTGSNEKLFF. V gene TRBV5-1 combines with J gene TRBJ1-4; TRBD1 matches 7 bases. The V gene's germline CDR1 is SGHRS and CDR2 YFSETQ. The CDR3 extends over 14 amino acids. J was trimmed by 4 bases and V by 7 bases; bases with no gene match: 7.

The chain joins TRBV28 to TRBJ1-3; D remains ambiguous. This CDR3 contains 14 residues. In germline, CDR1 is MDHEN, CDR2 SYDVKM. Trimming removed 5 bases from V and 0 bases from J, with 8 bases in between. The CDR3 loop reads CASSSGGSGNTIYF. The CDR3 nucleotides are TGTGCCAGCAGTAGCGGCGGCTCTGGAAACACCATATATTTT.

The rearrangement joins TRBV6-2 or TRBV6-3 to TRBJ1-2; D may be TRBD1 (6 bases). Trimming took off 4 bases at V and 6 bases at J, with 12 bases between the two ends. The CDR3 sequence is 13 residues long. Germline-derived CDR1 and CDR2 are MNHEY and SVGEGT. Here the CDR3 DNA reads TGTGCCAGCAGTTCCGACAGGTCGAATGGCTACACCTTC. Encoded protein: CASSSDRSNGYTF.

The chain couples TRBV5-6 to TRBJ2-3; 7 bases map to TRBD1. Per germline, CDR1 SGHDT and CDR2 YYEEEE. The V and J ends lost 7 bases and 2 bases, in that order; junction bases with no gene match: 7. The CDR3 totals 14 residues. CDR3 sequence reads: CASDLGGHTDTQYF. DNA of the CDR3: TGTGCCAGCGACCTAGGGGGCCACACAGATACGCAGTATTTT.

V gene TRBV19 combines with J gene TRBJ2-7; 14 bases are shared with TRBD2. The CDR3 has 16 amino acids. V was pared by 3 bases and J by 7 bases, with 8 bases of the junction left unmatched. CDR1 is LNHDA, CDR2 SQIVND, per germline (reference sequence). CDR3 bases: TGTGCCAGTAGTATCGGGACTAGCGGGAGAGGTGGTGAGCAGTACTTC. This gives the protein CASSIGTSGRGGEQYF.

The chain combines TRBV30 with TRBJ2-1; D might be TRBD2 (6 bases). V was clipped by 0 bases and J by 0 bases, with 9 bases between them. CDR3 length: 15 residues. CDR1 is GTSNPN and CDR2 is SVGIG in the germline V gene (reference sequence). CDR3 bases: TGTGCCTGGAGTGTGCACGGGAGCTCCTACAATGAGCAGTTCTTC. Protein sequence: CAWSVHGSSYNEQFF.

This clonotype came up a few times. V usage is TRBV28 and J usage is TRBJ2-1; the match to TRBD1 covers 12 bases. V gave up 8 bases and J gave up 8 bases; unmatched junction bases: 13. There are 16 residues in the CDR3. Germline V gene lookup returns CDR1 MDHEN and CDR2 SYDVKM. The CDR3: CASALLPGQGAYEQFF. The CDR3 coding sequence is TGTGCCAGCGCCTTGCTTCCGGGACAGGGGGCCTATGAGCAGTTCTTC.

The V call is TRBV27, the J call TRBJ1-1, with D unresolved. The CDR3 spans 13 residues. The V gene lost 3 bases and the J gene lost 3 bases, with 8 bases spanning the gap. Germline assignment: CDR1 MNHEY and CDR2 SMNVEV (reference sequence). CDR3 DNA: TGTGCCAGCAGTTTTGGAGGGTACACTGAAGCTTTCTTT. Translated: CASSFGGYTEAFF.